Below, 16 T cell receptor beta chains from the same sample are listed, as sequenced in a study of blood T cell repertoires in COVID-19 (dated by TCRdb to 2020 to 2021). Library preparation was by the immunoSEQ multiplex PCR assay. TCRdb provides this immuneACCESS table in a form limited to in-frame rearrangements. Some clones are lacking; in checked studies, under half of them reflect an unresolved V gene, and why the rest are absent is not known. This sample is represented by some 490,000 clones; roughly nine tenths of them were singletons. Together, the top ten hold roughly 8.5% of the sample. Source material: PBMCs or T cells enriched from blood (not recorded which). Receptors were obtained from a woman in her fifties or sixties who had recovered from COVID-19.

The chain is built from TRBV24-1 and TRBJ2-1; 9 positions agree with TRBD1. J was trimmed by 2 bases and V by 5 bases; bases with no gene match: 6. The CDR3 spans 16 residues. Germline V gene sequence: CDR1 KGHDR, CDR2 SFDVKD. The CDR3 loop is CATSVSTGGPYNEQFF. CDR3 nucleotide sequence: TGTGCCACCAGTGTTTCGACAGGGGGGCCCTACAATGAGCAGTTCTTC.

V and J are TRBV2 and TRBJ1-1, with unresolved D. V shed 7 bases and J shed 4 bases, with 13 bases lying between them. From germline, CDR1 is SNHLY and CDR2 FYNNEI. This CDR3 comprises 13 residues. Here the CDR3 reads CASNWEAGTEAFF. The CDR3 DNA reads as TGTGCCAGCAATTGGGAAGCGGGCACTGAAGCTTTCTTT. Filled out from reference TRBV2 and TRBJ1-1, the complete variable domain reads EPEVTQTPSHQVTQMGQEVILRCVPISNHLYFYWYRQILGQKVEFLVSFYNNEISEKSEIFDDQFSVERPDGSNFTLKIRSTKLEDSAMYFCASNWEAGTEAFFGQGTRLTVV.

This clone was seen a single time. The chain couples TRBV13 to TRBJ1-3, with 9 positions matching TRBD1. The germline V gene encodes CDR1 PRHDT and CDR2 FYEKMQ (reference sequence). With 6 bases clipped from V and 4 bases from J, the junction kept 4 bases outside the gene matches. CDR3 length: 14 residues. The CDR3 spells CASRVTGGGNTIYF. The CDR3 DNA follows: TGTGCCAGCAGGGTGACAGGGGGGGGAAACACCATATATTTT.

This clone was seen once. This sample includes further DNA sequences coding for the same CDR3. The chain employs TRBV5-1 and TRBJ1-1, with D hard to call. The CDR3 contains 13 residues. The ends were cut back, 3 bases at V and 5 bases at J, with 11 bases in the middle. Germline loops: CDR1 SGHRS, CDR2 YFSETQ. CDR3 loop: CASSSTAATEAFF. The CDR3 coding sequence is TGCGCCAGCAGCTCTACAGCGGCGACTGAAGCTTTCTTT.

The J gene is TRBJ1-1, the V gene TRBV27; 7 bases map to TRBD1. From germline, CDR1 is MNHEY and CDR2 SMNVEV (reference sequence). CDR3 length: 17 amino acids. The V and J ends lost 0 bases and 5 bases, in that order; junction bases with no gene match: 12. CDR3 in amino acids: CASSLSSAGGSSTEAFF. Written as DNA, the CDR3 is TGTGCCAGCAGTTTATCGTCGGCAGGGGGATCGAGTACTGAAGCTTTCTTT.

As DNA, the CDR3 is TGTGCCAGCAGCTTCCCGGGGGCCTACGAGCAGTACGTC. Amino acids: CASSFPGAYEQYV. The chain couples TRBV7-2 to TRBJ2-7; a possible D gene is TRBD2 (6 bases). The CDR3 spans 13 residues. Per the germline V gene, CDR1 is SGHTA and CDR2 is FQGNSA. V was cut by 3 bases and J by 2 bases, with 8 bases left in between.

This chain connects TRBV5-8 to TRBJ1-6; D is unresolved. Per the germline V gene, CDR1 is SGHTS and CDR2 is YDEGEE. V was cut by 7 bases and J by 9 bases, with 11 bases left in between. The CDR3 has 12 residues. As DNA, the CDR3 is TGTGCCAGCGGGGAGGGTGGTTCACCCCTCCACTTT. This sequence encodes CASGEGGSPLHF.

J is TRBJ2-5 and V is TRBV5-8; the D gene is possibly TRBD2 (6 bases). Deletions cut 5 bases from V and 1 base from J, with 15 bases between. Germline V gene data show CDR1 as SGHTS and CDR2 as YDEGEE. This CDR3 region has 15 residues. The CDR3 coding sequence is TGTGCCAGCAGTTCGTTCGGGGGAGTCCAAGAGACCCAGTACTTC. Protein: CASSSFGGVQETQYF.

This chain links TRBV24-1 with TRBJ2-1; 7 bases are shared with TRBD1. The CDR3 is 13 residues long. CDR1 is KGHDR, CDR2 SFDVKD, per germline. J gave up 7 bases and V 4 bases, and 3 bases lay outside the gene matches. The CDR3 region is CATSDYRGNEQFF. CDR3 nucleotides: TGTGCCACCAGTGACTACAGGGGTAATGAGCAGTTCTTC.

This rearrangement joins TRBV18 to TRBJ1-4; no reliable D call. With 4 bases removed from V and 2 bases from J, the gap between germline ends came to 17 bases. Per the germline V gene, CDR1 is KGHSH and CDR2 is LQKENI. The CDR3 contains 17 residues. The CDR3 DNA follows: TGTGCCAGCTCACGGTTTGCCCGGACTGATACTAATGAAAAACTGTTTTTT. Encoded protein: CASSRFARTDTNEKLFF.

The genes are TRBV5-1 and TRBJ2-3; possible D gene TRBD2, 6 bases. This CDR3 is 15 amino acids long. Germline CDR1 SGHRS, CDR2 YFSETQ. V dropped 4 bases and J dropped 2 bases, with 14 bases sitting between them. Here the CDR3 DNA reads TGCGCCAGCAGCGACCCGGCGGGGACCACAGATACGCAGTATTTT. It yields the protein CASSDPAGTTDTQYF.

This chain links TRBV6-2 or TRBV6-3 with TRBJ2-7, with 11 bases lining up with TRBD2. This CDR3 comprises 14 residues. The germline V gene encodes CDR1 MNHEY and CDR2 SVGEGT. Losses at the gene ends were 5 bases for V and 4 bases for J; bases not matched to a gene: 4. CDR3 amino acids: CASSRLAGSYEQYV. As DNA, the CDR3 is TGTGCCAGCAGTCGACTAGCGGGATCTTACGAGCAGTACGTC.

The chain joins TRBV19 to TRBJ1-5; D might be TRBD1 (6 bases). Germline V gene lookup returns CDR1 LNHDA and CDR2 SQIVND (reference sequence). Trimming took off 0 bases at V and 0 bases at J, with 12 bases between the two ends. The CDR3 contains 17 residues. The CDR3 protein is CASSIDLYRASNQPQHF. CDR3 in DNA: TGTGCCAGTAGTATAGATCTATACAGGGCTAGCAATCAGCCCCAGCATTTT.

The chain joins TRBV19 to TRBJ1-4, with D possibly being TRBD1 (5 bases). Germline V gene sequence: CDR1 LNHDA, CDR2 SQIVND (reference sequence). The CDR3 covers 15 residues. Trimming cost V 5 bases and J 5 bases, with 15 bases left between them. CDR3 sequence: CASSPSKGLNEKLFF. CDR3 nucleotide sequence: TGTGCCAGTAGTCCCTCGAAGGGGTTGAATGAAAAACTGTTTTTT.

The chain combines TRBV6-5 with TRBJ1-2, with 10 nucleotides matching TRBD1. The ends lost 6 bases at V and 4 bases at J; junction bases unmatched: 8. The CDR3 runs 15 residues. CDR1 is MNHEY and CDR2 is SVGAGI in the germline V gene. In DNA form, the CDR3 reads TGTGCCAGCAGGGTCGGGACAGGGGATCCCTATGGCTACACCTTC. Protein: CASRVGTGDPYGYTF.

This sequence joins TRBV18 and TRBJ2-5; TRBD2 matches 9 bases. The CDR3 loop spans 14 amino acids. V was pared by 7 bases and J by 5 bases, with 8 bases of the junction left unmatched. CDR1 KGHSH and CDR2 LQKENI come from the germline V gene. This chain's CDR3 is CASLGLARGETQYF. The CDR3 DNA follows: TGTGCCAGCTTGGGACTAGCCCGCGGTGAGACCCAGTACTTC.